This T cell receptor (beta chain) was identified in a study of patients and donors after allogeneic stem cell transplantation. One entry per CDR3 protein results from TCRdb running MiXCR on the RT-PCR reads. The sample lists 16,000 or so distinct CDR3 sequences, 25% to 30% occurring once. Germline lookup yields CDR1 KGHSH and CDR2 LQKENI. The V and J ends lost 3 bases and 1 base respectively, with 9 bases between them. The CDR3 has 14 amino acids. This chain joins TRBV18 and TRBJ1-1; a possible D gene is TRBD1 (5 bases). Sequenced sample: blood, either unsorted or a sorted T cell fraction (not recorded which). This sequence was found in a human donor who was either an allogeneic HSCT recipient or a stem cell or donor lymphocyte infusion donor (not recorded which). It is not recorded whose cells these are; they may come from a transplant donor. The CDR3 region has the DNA TGTGCCAGCTCACCTCGACAGCCGAACACTGAAGCTTTCTTT. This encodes CASSPRQPNTEAFF.